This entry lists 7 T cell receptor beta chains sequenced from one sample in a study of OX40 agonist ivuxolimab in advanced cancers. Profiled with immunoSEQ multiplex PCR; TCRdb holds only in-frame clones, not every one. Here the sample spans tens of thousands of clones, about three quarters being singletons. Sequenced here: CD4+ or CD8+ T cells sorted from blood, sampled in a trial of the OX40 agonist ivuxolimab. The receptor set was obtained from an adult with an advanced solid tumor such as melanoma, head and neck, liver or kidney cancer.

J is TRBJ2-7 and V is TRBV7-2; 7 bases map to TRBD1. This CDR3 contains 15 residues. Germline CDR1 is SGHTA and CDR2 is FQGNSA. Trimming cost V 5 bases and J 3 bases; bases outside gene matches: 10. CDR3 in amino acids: CASSIPGQSNYEQYF. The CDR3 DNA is TGTGCCAGCAGCATCCCGGGACAGAGCAACTACGAGCAGTACTTC.

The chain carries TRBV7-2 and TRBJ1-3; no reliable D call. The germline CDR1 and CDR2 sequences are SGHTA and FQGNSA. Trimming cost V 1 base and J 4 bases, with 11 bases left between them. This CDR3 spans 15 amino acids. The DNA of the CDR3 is TGTGCCAGCAGCTTAGTGCTGGGATCCGGAAACACCATATATTTT. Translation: CASSLVLGSGNTIYF.

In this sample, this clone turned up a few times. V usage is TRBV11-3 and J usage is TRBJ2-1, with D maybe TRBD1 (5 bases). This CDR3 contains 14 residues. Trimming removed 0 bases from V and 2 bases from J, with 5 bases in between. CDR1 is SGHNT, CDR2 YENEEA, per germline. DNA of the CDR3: TGTGCCAGCAGCTTAGAAGGGGCCTACAATGAGCAGTTCTTC. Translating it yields CASSLEGAYNEQFF.

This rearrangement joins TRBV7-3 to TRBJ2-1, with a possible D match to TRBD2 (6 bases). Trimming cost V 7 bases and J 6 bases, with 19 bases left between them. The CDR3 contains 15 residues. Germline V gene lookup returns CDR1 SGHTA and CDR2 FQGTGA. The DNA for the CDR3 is TGTGCCAGCACCAACGGGGGTTCGCTCCTCAATGAGCAGTTCTTC. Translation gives CASTNGGSLLNEQFF.

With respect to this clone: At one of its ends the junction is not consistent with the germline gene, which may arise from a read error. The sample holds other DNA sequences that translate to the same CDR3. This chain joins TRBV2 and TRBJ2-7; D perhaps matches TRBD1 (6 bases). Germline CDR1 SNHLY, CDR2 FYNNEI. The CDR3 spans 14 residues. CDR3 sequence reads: CASSGPQGGLEQYF. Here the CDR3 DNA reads TGTGCCAGCAGTGGGCCCCAAGGGGGATTGGAGCAGTACTTT.

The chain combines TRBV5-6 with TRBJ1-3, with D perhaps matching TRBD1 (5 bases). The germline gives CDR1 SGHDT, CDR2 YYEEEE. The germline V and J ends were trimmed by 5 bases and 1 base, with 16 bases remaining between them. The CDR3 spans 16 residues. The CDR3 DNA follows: TGTGCCAGCAGGGCGTCGGGGCTTGGATCTGGAAACACCATATATTTT. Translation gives CASRASGLGSGNTIYF. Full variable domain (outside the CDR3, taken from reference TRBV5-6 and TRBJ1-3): DAGVTQSPTHLIKTRGQQVTLRCSPKSGHDTVSWYQQALGQGPQFIFQYYEEEERQRGNFPDRFSGHQFPNYSSELNVNALLLGDSALYLCASRASGLGSGNTIYFGEGSWLTVV.

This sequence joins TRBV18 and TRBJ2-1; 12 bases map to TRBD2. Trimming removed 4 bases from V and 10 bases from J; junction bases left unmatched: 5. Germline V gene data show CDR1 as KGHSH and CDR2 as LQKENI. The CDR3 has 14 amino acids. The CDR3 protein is CASSRTSGVREQFF. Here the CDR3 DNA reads TGTGCCAGCTCACGGACTAGCGGGGTTCGCGAGCAGTTCTTC.